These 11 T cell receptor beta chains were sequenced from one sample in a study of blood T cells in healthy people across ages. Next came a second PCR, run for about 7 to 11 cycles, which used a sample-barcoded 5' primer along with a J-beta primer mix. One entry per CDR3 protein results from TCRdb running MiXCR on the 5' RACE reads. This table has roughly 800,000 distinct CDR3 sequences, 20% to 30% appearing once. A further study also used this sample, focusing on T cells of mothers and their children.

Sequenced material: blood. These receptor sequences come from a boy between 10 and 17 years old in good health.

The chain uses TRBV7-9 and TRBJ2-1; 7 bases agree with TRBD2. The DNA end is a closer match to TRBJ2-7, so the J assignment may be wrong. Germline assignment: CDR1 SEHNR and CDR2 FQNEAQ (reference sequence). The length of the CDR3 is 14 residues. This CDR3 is CASSSTSETYEQYF. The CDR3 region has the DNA TGTGCCAGCAGCTCTACTAGCGAAACCTACGAGCAGTACTTC.

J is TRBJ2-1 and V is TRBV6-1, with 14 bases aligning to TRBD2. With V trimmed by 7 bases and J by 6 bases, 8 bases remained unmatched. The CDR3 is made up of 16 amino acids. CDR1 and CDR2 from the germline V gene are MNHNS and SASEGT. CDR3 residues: CASKSPGTSGSNEQFF. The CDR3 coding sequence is TGTGCCAGCAAGAGTCCCGGGACTAGCGGGAGCAATGAGCAGTTCTTC.

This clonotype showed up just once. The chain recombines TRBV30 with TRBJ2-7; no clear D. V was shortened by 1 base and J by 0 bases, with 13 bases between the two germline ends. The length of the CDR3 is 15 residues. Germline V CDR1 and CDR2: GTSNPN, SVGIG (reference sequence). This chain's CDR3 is CAWSEPRKSSYEQYF. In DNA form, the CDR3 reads TGTGCCTGGAGTGAGCCCCGGAAGAGCTCCTACGAGCAGTACTTC.

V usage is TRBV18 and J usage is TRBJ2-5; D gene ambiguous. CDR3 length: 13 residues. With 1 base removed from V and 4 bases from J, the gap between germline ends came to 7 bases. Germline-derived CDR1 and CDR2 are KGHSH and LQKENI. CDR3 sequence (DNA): TGTGCCAGCTCACCACTCCACCCAGAGACCCAGTACTTC. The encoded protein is CASSPLHPETQYF.

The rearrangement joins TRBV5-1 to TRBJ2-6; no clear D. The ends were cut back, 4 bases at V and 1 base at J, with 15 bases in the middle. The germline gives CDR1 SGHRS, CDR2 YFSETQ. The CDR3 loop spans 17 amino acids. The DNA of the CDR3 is TGCGCCAGCAGCCCCCCCCAGACGGGTTCTGGGGCCAACGTCCTGACTTTC. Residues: CASSPPQTGSGANVLTF.

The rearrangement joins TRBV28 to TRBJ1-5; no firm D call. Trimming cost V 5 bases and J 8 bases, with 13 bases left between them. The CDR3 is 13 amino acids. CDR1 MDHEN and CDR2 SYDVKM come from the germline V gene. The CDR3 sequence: CASSRLGVKPQHF. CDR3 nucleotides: TGTGCCAGCAGTAGGTTGGGTGTAAAGCCCCAGCATTTT.

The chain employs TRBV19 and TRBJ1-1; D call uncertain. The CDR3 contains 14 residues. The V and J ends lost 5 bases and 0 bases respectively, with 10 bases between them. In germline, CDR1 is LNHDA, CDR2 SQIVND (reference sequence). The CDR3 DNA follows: TGTGCCAGTAGTTACCGCAGCTTGAACACTGAAGCTTTCTTT. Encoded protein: CASSYRSLNTEAFF.

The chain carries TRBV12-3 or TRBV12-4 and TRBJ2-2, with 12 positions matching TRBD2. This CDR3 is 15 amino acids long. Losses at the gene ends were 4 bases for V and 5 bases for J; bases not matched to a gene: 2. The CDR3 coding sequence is TGTGCCAGCAGTTCTCTAGCGGGAGGGACCGGGGAGCTGTTTTTT. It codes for CASSSLAGGTGELFF.

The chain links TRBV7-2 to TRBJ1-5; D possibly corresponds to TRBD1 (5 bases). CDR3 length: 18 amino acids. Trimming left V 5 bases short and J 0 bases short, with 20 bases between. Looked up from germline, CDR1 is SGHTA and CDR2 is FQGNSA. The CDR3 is CASSTISDKRYSNQPQHF. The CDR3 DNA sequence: TGTGCCAGCAGCACAATTTCGGACAAGCGTTATAGCAATCAGCCCCAGCATTTT. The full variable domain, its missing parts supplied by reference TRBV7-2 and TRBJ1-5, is GAGVSQSPSNKVTEKGKDVELRCDPISGHTALYWYRQSLGQGLEFLIYFQGNSAPDKSGLPSDRFSAERTGGSVSTLTIQRTQQEDSAVYLCASSTISDKRYSNQPQHFGDGTRLSIL.

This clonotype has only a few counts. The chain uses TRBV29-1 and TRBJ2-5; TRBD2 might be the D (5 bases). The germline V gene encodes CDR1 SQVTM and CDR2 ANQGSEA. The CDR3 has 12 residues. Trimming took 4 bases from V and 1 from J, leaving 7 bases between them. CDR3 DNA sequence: TGCAGCGTTGGGACTTTCCAAGAGACCCAGTACTTC. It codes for CSVGTFQETQYF.

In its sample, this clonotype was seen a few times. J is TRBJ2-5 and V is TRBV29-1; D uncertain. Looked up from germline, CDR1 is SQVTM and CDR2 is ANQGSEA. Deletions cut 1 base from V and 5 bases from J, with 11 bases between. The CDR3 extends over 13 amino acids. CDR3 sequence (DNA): TGCAGCGTTGAAGGTTGGGTTGGTGAGACCCAGTACTTC. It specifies CSVEGWVGETQYF.